One and the same sample provided the 14 T cell receptor beta chains below, sequenced in a study of blood T cell repertoires in COVID-19. The method was immunoSEQ multiplex PCR; TCRdb's version includes in-frame clones alone and lacks a portion of them. The sample carries about 160,000 clones, roughly 93% recorded once. The sample consisted of peripheral blood. Receptor source: an older woman with COVID-19, enrolled during active disease.

The V and J genes are TRBV19 and TRBJ1-6; D might be TRBD1 (6 bases). V gave up 6 bases and J gave up 8 bases, with 17 bases separating them. CDR1 LNHDA and CDR2 SQIVND come from the germline V gene (reference sequence). This CDR3 region has 15 residues. The CDR3 loop reads CASSLNLAGDSPLHF. The CDR3 DNA reads TGTGCCAGTAGCCTAAATCTGGCAGGGGATTCACCCCTCCACTTT.

This clone has just one count. The CDR3 nucleotides read TGTGCAAGTCGCTTAGGGCCCCGGGACAGGGTCCTCGGCTACACCTTC. Translating gives CASRLGPRDRVLGYTF. This chain links TRBV12-2 with TRBJ1-2; TRBD1 is taken as the D call from the table, unchecked against the DNA. TRBV12-2 is designated a pseudogene. CDR3 size: 16 residues.

This chain links TRBV27 with TRBJ1-1, with 9 bases fitting TRBD1. CDR3 length: 15 residues. J gave up 5 bases and V 5 bases, and 9 bases lay outside the gene matches. Germline values: CDR1 MNHEY, CDR2 SMNVEV (reference sequence). The CDR3 is CASSQRTGAGTEAFF. The DNA for the CDR3 is TGTGCCAGCAGTCAACGGACAGGGGCAGGGACTGAAGCTTTCTTT.

The rearrangement uses TRBV7-3 and TRBJ2-7, with TRBD1 matching over 9 bases. Germline-derived CDR1 and CDR2 are SGHTA and FQGTGA. The junction had 8 bases not matched to a gene; V was cut back by 6 bases and J by 5 bases. The CDR3 covers 14 residues. The CDR3 bases are TGTGCCAGCAGTCGGACAGGGGATTTCCACGAGCAGTACTTC. Its translation is CASSRTGDFHEQYF.

V gene TRBV2 combines with J gene TRBJ1-1; D remains unclear. CDR1 and CDR2 from the germline V gene are SNHLY and FYNNEI. The CDR3 consists of 10 residues. Trimming left V 10 bases short and J 6 bases short, with 9 bases between. CDR3 nucleotide sequence: TGTGCCATCTGGGGAGCTGAAGCTTTCTTT. Its translation: CAIWGAEAFF. Filled out from reference TRBV2 and TRBJ1-1, the complete variable domain reads EPEVTQTPSHQVTQMGQEVILRCVPISNHLYFYWYRQILGQKVEFLVSFYNNEISEKSEIFDDQFSVERPDGSNFTLKIRSTKLEDSAMYFCAIWGAEAFFGQGTRLTVV.

The chain combines TRBV10-3 with TRBJ2-7; D ambiguous. Germline assignment: CDR1 ENHRY and CDR2 SYGVKD. V lost 7 bases and J 3 bases, leaving 13 bases between the germline ends. The CDR3 length is 13 residues. CDR3 in amino acids: CAITKQINYEQYF. The CDR3, as DNA: TGTGCCATCACCAAACAAATTAACTACGAGCAGTACTTC.

V gene TRBV19 combines with J gene TRBJ2-5, with TRBD2 matching over 15 bases. V shed 4 bases, J shed 4 bases, and the junction held 1 base outside the gene matches. This CDR3 has 15 amino acids. The germline gives CDR1 LNHDA, CDR2 SQIVND (reference sequence). CDR3 DNA sequence: TGTGCCAGTAGTAGGGGACTAGCGGGGGGAGAGACCCAGTACTTC. It translates to CASSRGLAGGETQYF.

V gene TRBV18 combines with J gene TRBJ1-4; D is possibly TRBD1 (5 bases). The germline gives CDR1 KGHSH, CDR2 LQKENI. This CDR3 contains 14 residues. The germline V and J ends were trimmed by 1 base and 8 bases, with 11 bases remaining between them. DNA of the CDR3: TGTGCCAGCTCACCACAAGGGGTTCGGGAAAAACTGTTTTTT. It translates to CASSPQGVREKLFF.

This clone was seen once. The V gene is TRBV6-2 or TRBV6-3, the J gene TRBJ2-5; possibly TRBD2 for D (7 bases). With 5 bases removed from V and 5 bases from J, the gap between germline ends came to 18 bases. Germline-derived CDR1 and CDR2 are MNHEY and SVGEGT. The CDR3 covers 15 residues. The CDR3 protein is CASSRGATGYETQYF. DNA for the CDR3: TGTGCCAGCAGTCGGGGGGCCACTGGGTATGAGACCCAGTACTTC.

Worth noting for this clone: Compared with germline, one end of the junction differs, possibly owing to a read error. V gene TRBV7-7 combines with J gene TRBJ2-5; D gene uncertain. In germline, CDR1 is SSHAT, CDR2 FNYEAQ (reference sequence). This CDR3 is built from 13 residues. The CDR3 loop is CASSPGLQETQYF. The CDR3, as DNA: TGTGCTAGCAGCCCAGGTTTGCAAGAGACCCAGTACTTC.

This chain uses TRBV4-2 with TRBJ1-1, with D possibly matching TRBD1 (5 bases). This CDR3 region has 17 residues. Between the trimmed V and J ends, which lost 1 base and 2 bases, there was a span of 17 bases. Germline loops: CDR1 LGHNA, CDR2 YNFKEQ. The CDR3 reads CASSQAPFGRTNTEAFF. The CDR3, as DNA: TGTGCCAGCAGCCAAGCCCCTTTTGGGAGGACAAACACTGAAGCTTTCTTT.

J is TRBJ1-2 and V is TRBV5-1; 10 nucleotides line up with TRBD1. This CDR3 comprises 17 residues. Germline loops: CDR1 SGHRS, CDR2 YFSETQ. Trimming removed 0 bases from V and 5 bases from J; junction bases left unmatched: 10. The CDR3: CASSLAVDRGQEYGYTF. The DNA for the CDR3 is TGCGCCAGCAGCTTGGCGGTCGACAGGGGGCAGGAGTATGGCTACACCTTC.

This clone occurred once. The V and J genes are TRBV3-1 (or the pseudogene TRBV3-2) and TRBJ1-2; D is ambiguous. The CDR3 is made up of 13 amino acids. V was cut by 4 bases and J by 4 bases, with 10 bases left in between. Germline assignment: CDR1 LGHDT and CDR2 YNNKEL (reference sequence). This CDR3 reads CASSLQPSYGYTF. Here the CDR3 DNA reads TGTGCCAGCAGCCTACAGCCCTCCTATGGCTACACCTTC.

The rearrangement uses TRBV4-2 and TRBJ2-7, with TRBD2 identical over 12 bases. V dropped 0 bases and J dropped 3; count of bases not matched to a gene: 6. CDR3 size: 17 residues. Per germline, CDR1 LGHNA and CDR2 YNFKEQ. Written as DNA, the CDR3 is TGTGCCAGCAGCCAAGATGGGCTAGCGGGGGGGCGCTACGAGCAGTACTTC. It specifies CASSQDGLAGGRYEQYF.